Listed below are T cell receptor beta chains from one sample, sequenced in a study of control samples from healthy donors and cancer patients. Generated by immunoSEQ multiplex PCR, the TCRdb table keeps only in-frame clones and is missing some. This sample has over 100,000 clones, with about 89% found just once. Sequencing was carried out using blood. These receptors were obtained from a woman in her forties or fifties in good health. CDR3s include the opening cysteine and the closing phenylalanine or tryptophan. A D gene is named only where the DNA matches it firmly. Clone size is stated in some rows and not others, as once, few, many or a class when expanded.

v_call	cdr3_length	clone_size	d_call	j_call	cdr3_nt	cdr3_aa
TRBV19	15	few	.	TRBJ1-4	TGTGCCAGTAGGGACTGGACAGAAACTAATGAAAAACTGTTTTTT	CASRDWTETNEKLFF
TRBV12-2	12	.	.	TRBJ2-2	TGTGCAAGTCGAACAAACACCGGGGAGCTGTTTTTT	CASRTNTGELFF
TRBV9	18	.	TRBD2	TRBJ2-1	TGTGCCAGCAGCGTAGAGGGTAGCGGGGGACCTATGGGCAATGAGCAGTTCTTC	CASSVEGSGGPMGNEQFF
TRBV7-2	15	once	TRBD1	TRBJ1-6	TGTGCCAGCAGCTTTTCAGACAGGGAAATTTCACCCCTCCACTTT	CASSFSDREISPLHF
TRBV3-1/TRBV3-2	15	.	.	TRBJ1-4	TGTGCCAGCAGCCAAGATCGGGCGGTACTAGAAAAACTGTTTTTT	CASSQDRAVLEKLFF
TRBV7-8	14	.	.	TRBJ1-1	TGTGCCAGCAGCTTACAGGAAGTGAACACTGAAGCTTTCTTT	CASSLQEVNTEAFF
TRBV9	17	.	TRBD1	TRBJ2-3	TGTGCCAGCAGCGCTTATGGGACAGGTCTTTCCACAGATACGCAGTATTTT	CASSAYGTGLSTDTQYF
TRBV7-3	16	.	TRBD2	TRBJ2-3	TGTGCCAGCAGCTCTCCGGGACTAGCGGGCACAGATACGCAGTATTTT	CASSSPGLAGTDTQYF
TRBV30	12	.	TRBD1	TRBJ1-1	TGTGCCTTCTCCCCAGGGGGAACTGAAGCTTTCTTT	CAFSPGGTEAFF
TRBV5-6	16	.	.	TRBJ2-5	TGTGCCAGCAGCTTGAATATCGGCCCTCGGCAAGAGACCCAGTACTTC	CASSLNIGPRQETQYF